The 11 T cell receptor beta chains below come from one sample, sequenced in a study of technical replicates of blood from a handful of donors (dated by TCRdb to about 2017). Library method: the immunoSEQ multiplex PCR assay. Entries here come from immuneACCESS through TCRdb and include only in-frame sequences with V and J called. Some clones fail to appear in such tables; in the studies checked, an unresolved V gene covers under half of the shortfall, and the cause of the remainder is unknown. Here the sample has 65,000 to 80,000 clones; about 95% occur a single time. About 0.25% of the sample belongs to the ten largest clones. The sequenced material came from T cells isolated from PBMCs. The receptors were sampled from a human donor in good health.

V and J are TRBV2 and TRBJ2-2; no clear D gene. CDR1 SNHLY and CDR2 FYNNEI come from the germline V gene. V shed 6 bases and J shed 9 bases, with 8 bases lying between them. The CDR3 has 11 amino acids. The CDR3 DNA reads TGTGCCAGCAGCGAGCTCCGGGAGCTGTTTTTT. This encodes CASSELRELFF.

This rearrangement joins TRBV4-1 to TRBJ1-2; TRBD1 might be the D (5 bases). The CDR3 runs to 15 residues. The V gene lost 1 base and the J gene lost 3 bases, with 12 bases spanning the gap. CDR1 MGHRA and CDR2 YSYEKL come from the germline V gene. The DNA of the CDR3 is TGCGCCAGCAGCCAAGCCCCGGACAATTACTATGGCTACACCTTC. It is translated as CASSQAPDNYYGYTF.

The chain uses TRBV10-2 and TRBJ2-2; D not certain. V dropped 3 bases and J dropped 7 bases, with 3 bases sitting between them. CDR1 and CDR2 from the germline V gene are WSHSY and SAAADI. The CDR3 sequence is 11 residues long. The CDR3 bases are TGCGCCAGCAGTGACCTCGGGGAGCTGTTTTTT. Amino acids: CASSDLGELFF.

The rearrangement joins TRBV5-8 to TRBJ2-7; TRBD1 agrees at 7 bases. V was clipped by 2 bases and J by 6 bases; unmatched bases: 5. CDR1 is SGHTS, CDR2 YDEGEE, per germline. The CDR3 is made up of 13 amino acids. CDR3 loop: CASSLQQGLEQYF. CDR3 sequence (DNA): TGTGCCAGCAGCTTACAACAGGGGCTCGAGCAGTACTTC.

The sample holds one count of this clone. The chain uses TRBV5-1 and TRBJ1-1; no firm D call. There are 12 residues in the CDR3. Germline lookup yields CDR1 SGHRS and CDR2 YFSETQ. V lost 7 bases and J 1 base, leaving 8 bases between the germline ends. For the CDR3, the DNA is TGCGCCAGCCGGGAAACGAACACTGAAGCTTTCTTT. It codes for CASRETNTEAFF.

This chain connects TRBV27 to TRBJ2-7; 10 bases fit TRBD2. This CDR3 is built from 15 residues. Germline CDR1 is MNHEY and CDR2 is SMNVEV (reference sequence). V gave up 3 bases and J gave up 5 bases; unmatched junction bases: 7. For the CDR3, the DNA is TGTGCCAGCAGTTTGAGGACTAGCGGATTGGACGAGCAGTACTTC. This translates into CASSLRTSGLDEQYF.

V gene TRBV19 combines with J gene TRBJ1-1; D possibly corresponds to TRBD1 (6 bases). Germline V gene data show CDR1 as LNHDA and CDR2 as SQIVND (reference sequence). Between the trimmed V and J ends, which lost 2 bases and 3 bases, there was a span of 19 bases. The CDR3 contains 17 residues. The CDR3 DNA reads as TGTGCCAGTAGTATAATACGTGGGGGCGGCAACGACACTGAAGCTTTCTTT. As protein: CASSIIRGGGNDTEAFF.

The chain carries TRBV7-9 and TRBJ1-1; D is perhaps TRBD1 (6 bases). The CDR3 consists of 15 residues. Germline assignment: CDR1 SEHNR and CDR2 FQNEAQ (reference sequence). V was pared by 2 bases and J by 1 base, with 11 bases between. CDR3 bases: TGTGCCAGCAGCTTAACAGGGATATCGAACACTGAAGCTTTCTTT. This translates into CASSLTGISNTEAFF.

This sequence joins TRBV19 and TRBJ2-2, with 7 bases that match TRBD1. There are 15 residues in the CDR3. V gave up 6 bases and J gave up 0 bases; unmatched junction bases: 4. In germline, CDR1 is LNHDA, CDR2 SQIVND (reference sequence). The CDR3 DNA reads TGTGCCAGTAGAAGGGACAGCTCGAACACCGGGGAGCTGTTTTTT. It specifies CASRRDSSNTGELFF. Combining the CDR3 with reference TRBV19 and TRBJ2-2 gives the whole variable domain DGGITQSPKYLFRKEGQNVTLSCEQNLNHDAMYWYRQDPGQGLRLIYYSQIVNDFQKGDIAEGYSVSREKKESFPLTVTSAQKNPTAFYLCASRRDSSNTGELFFGEGSRLTVL.

The rearrangement links TRBV30 to TRBJ2-7; 10 nucleotides line up with TRBD2. CDR1 and CDR2 from the germline V gene are GTSNPN and SVGIG (reference sequence). This CDR3 has 13 residues. Trimming removed 8 bases from V and 0 bases from J; junction bases left unmatched: 4. The CDR3 coding sequence is TGTGCCGTAAGCGGGGGGGTCTCCTACGAGCAGTACTTC. This translates into CAVSGGVSYEQYF.

V is TRBV6-5 and J is TRBJ2-2, with unresolved D. The germline V and J ends were trimmed by 2 bases and 3 bases, with 13 bases remaining between them. CDR1 and CDR2 (germline): MNHEY, SVGAGI. This CDR3 spans 16 amino acids. For the CDR3, the DNA is TGTGCCAGCAGTTACAGCTTTAACAGATACACCGGGGAGCTGTTTTTT. It specifies CASSYSFNRYTGELFF.